This T cell receptor (beta chain) came from a study of long-term antiretroviral therapy in people with HIV. Study-wide results and limits: Pre-ART clonal expansion yielded clones that dominated the repertoire at all time points.

Before they underwent DNA extraction, samples held roughly 0.95-11 million cryopreserved PBMC. A note on this clone: Its antigen is still unknown.

V was clipped by 4 bases and J by 1 base, with 10 bases between them. Germline V CDR1 and CDR2: MNHEY, SMNVEV (reference sequence). There are 14 residues in the CDR3. An immunoSEQ assay, version v3.0, was performed at survey level. Only in-frame clones appear in the TCRdb table, and some are missing; sequencing was by immunoSEQ multiplex PCR. Of 10,000 or so clones listed, 75% to 85% are singletons. This TCR was recovered from a man aged 40-50 years with HIV. The chain combines TRBV27 with TRBJ1-1, with a tentative D call TRBD1 (6 bases). This specimen consisted of unsorted PBMCs, obtained 0.7 years after starting antiretroviral therapy. DNA for the CDR3: TGTGCCAGCAGTTACGAGACAGGGAACACTGAAGCTTTCTTT. Translation: CASSYETGNTEAFF.